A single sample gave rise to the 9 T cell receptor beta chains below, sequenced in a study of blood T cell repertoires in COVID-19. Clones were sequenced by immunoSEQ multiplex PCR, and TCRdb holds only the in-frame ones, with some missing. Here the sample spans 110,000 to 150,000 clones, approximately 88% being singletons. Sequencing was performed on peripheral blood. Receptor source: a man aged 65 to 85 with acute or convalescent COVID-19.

In DNA form, the CDR3 reads TGTGCCAGCAGTGAAGGGGCCCACACTGAAGCTTTCTTT. It yields the protein CASSEGAHTEAFF. V is TRBV6-1 and J is TRBJ1-1, with no clear D. The CDR3 runs 13 residues. V was trimmed by 1 base and J by 3 bases, leaving 6 bases between them. Germline V lookup: CDR1 MNHNS, CDR2 SASEGT.

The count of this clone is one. The CDR3 loop is CASSYGANRHQPQHF. CDR3 coding DNA: TGTGCCAGCAGTTACGGGGCTAACAGACATCAGCCCCAGCATTTT. The chain joins TRBV6-2 or TRBV6-3 to TRBJ1-5, with a possible D match to TRBD1 (5 bases). Germline lookup yields CDR1 MNHEY and CDR2 SVGEGT. The ends were cut back, 2 bases at V and 5 bases at J, with 13 bases in the middle. There are 15 residues in the CDR3.

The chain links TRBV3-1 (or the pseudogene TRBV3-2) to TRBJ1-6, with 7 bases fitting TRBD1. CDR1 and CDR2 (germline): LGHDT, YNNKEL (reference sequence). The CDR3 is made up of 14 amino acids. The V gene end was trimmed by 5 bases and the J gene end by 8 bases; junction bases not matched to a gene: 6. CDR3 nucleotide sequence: TGTGCCAGCAGCAGGGGGCCCAATTATTCACCCCTCCACTTT. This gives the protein CASSRGPNYSPLHF.

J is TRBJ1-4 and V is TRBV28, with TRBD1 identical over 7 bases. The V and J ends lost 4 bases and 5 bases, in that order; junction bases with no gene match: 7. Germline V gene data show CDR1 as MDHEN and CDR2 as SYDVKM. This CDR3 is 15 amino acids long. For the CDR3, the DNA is TGTGCCAGCAGTTCCCCTGACAGGGTCAATGAAAAACTGTTTTTT. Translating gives CASSSPDRVNEKLFF.

The CDR3 protein is CASSTNRGNTGELFF. CDR3 nucleotide sequence: TGTGCCAGCAGCACCAACAGGGGAAACACCGGGGAGCTGTTTTTT. This chain connects TRBV11-2 to TRBJ2-2, with 7 positions matching TRBD1. With 5 bases clipped from V and 2 bases from J, the junction kept 5 bases outside the gene matches. This CDR3 is built from 15 residues. Germline V gene data show CDR1 as SGHAT and CDR2 as FQNNGV.

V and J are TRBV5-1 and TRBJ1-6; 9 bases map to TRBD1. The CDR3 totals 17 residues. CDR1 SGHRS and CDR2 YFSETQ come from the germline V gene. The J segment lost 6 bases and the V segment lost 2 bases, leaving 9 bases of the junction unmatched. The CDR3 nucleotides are TGCGCCAGCAGCTTTCATTTTTTGGGACAGGGTAATTCACCCCTCCACTTT. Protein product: CASSFHFLGQGNSPLHF. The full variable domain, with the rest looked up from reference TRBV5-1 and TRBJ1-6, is KAGVTQTPRYLIKTRGQQVTLSCSPISGHRSVSWYQQTPGQGLQFLFEYFSETQRNKGNFPGRFSGRQFSNSRSEMNVSTLELGDSALYLCASSFHFLGQGNSPLHFGNGTRLTVT.

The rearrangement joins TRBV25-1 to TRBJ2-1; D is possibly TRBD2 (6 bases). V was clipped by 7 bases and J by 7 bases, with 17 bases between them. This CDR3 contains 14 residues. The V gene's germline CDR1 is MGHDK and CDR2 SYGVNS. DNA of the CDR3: TGTGCCAGCACCTCCCCCCGGGGGTCGAATGAGCAGTTCTTC. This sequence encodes CASTSPRGSNEQFF.

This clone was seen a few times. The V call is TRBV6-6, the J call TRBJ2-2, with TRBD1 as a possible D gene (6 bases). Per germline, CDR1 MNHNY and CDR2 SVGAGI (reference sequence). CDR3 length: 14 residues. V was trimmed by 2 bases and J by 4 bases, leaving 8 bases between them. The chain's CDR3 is CASSYQGITGELFF. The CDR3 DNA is TGTGCCAGCAGTTACCAGGGGATCACCGGGGAGCTGTTTTTT.

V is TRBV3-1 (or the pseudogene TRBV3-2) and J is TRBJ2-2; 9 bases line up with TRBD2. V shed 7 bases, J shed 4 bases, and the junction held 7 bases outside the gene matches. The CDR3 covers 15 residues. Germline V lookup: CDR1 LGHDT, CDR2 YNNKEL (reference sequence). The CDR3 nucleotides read TGTGCCAGCATCCTTAGCGGGAGCGCCACCGGGGAGCTGTTTTTT. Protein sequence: CASILSGSATGELFF.